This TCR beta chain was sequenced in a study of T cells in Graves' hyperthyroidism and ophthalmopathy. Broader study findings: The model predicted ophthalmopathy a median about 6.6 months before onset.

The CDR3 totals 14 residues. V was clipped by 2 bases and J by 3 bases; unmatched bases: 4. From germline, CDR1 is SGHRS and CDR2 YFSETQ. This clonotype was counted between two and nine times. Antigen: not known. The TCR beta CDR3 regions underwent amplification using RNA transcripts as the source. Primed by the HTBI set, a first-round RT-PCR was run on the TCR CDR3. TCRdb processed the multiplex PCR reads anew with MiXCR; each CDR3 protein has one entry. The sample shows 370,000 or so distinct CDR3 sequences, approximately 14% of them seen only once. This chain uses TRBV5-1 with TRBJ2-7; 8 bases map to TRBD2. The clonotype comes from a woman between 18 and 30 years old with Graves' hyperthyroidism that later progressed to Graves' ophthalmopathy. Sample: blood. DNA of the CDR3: TGCGCCAGCAGCTTTTCGGGAGGGAACTACGAGCAGTACTTC. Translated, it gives CASSFSGGNYEQYF.